These T cell receptor beta chains were read from a single sample in a study of CD8 T cells in Susac syndrome. TCRdb re-analysed the immunoSEQ multiplex PCR reads in MiXCR, keeping a single row per CDR3 protein. Of 150,000 to 200,000 distinct CDR3 sequences listed, 94% were seen once; the top ten hold over 0.09%. Sequenced: CD4+ T cells from PBMCs. The source of these receptors is a human donor with multiple sclerosis. Each CDR3 is given with its conserved first and last residue. D genes are given only for firm matches. Rows give clone size only sometimes, using once, few, many, or a class for an expanded clone.

once	TRBD1	TRBV30	TRBJ2-7	14	CAWSVTGQNYEQYF	TGTGCCTGGAGTGTAACGGGACAGAACTACGAGCAGTACTTC
NA	NA	TRBV6-5	TRBJ1-1	11	CASNTGAEAFF	TGTGCCAGCAATACAGGTGCTGAAGCTTTCTTT
few	TRBD2	TRBV6-2/TRBV6-3	TRBJ2-1	17	CASSETPSGALHNEQFF	TGTGCCAGCAGCGAAACCCCTAGCGGGGCACTTCACAATGAGCAGTTCTTC
NA	NA	TRBV7-3	TRBJ1-5	13	CASSSAGGEPQHF	TGTGCCAGCAGCTCCGCTGGGGGAGAGCCCCAGCATTTT
NA	NA	TRBV2	TRBJ2-5	11	CASSPHETQYF	TGTGCCAGCAGCCCCCATGAGACCCAGTACTTC
NA	TRBD2	TRBV28	TRBJ2-1	12	CSSGSSYNEQFF	TGTTCAAGCGGGAGCTCCTACAATGAGCAGTTCTTC
NA	NA	TRBV12-3/TRBV12-4	TRBJ2-3	14	CASTFSTTWDTQYF	TGTGCCAGCACCTTTTCGACAACTTGGGATACGCAGTATTTT
NA	NA	TRBV15	TRBJ2-3	13	CATSPRLVTEQYF	TGTGCCACCAGCCCTAGACTCGTTACGGAGCAGTATTTT
NA	NA	TRBV6-1	TRBJ1-2	15	CASSELGRRGYGYTF	TGTGCCAGCAGTGAACTGGGCAGGCGGGGTTATGGCTACACCTTC
once	NA	TRBV3-1	TRBJ1-4	12	CASSTINEKLFF	TGTGCCAGCAGCACGATTAATGAAAAACTGTTTTTT
NA	NA	TRBV20-1	TRBJ2-7	14	CSAGRGRQLGEQYF	TGCAGTGCAGGCCGGGGGAGACAACTGGGGGAGCAGTACTTC
NA	TRBD1	TRBV5-1	TRBJ2-3	15	CASSLEGAGTDTQYF	TGCGCCAGCAGCTTGGAGGGGGCCGGGACAGATACGCAGTATTTT
NA	TRBD1	TRBV3-1	TRBJ1-1	15	CASSQAQGGNTEAFF	TGTGCCAGCAGCCAAGCTCAGGGGGGGAACACTGAAGCTTTCTTT
NA	TRBD1	TRBV19	TRBJ2-7	17	CASSRDRAGSRGYEQYF	TGTGCCAGTAGTCGGGACAGGGCGGGCAGCAGAGGGTACGAGCAGTACTTC
NA	TRBD2	TRBV6-6	TRBJ2-7	14	CASSPRTSGYEQYF	TGTGCCAGCAGTCCCCGGACTAGCGGCTACGAGCAGTACTTC
NA	NA	TRBV24-1	TRBJ1-2	14	CATTPPREPGGYTF	TGTGCCACCACCCCCCCCCGGGAGCCAGGTGGCTACACCTTC
NA	NA	TRBV27	TRBJ1-5	14	CASKGPLEGQPQHF	TGTGCCAGCAAAGGACCGCTCGAGGGTCAGCCCCAGCATTTT
NA	NA	TRBV4-1	TRBJ2-3	14	CASSQDRKSDTQYF	TGCGCCAGCAGCCAAGATCGCAAGTCAGATACGCAGTATTTT
NA	TRBD1	TRBV18	TRBJ1-4	15	CASSPLGQGEEKLFF	TGTGCCAGCTCACCACTCGGACAGGGAGAGGAAAAACTGTTTTTT
NA	NA	TRBV29-1	TRBJ2-1	13	CSVDLVGGVEQFF	TGCAGCGTTGATTTGGTGGGAGGTGTTGAGCAGTTCTTC
NA	NA	TRBV28	TRBJ2-7	13	CASKRTSHYEQYF	TGTGCCAGCAAAAGGACTTCCCACTACGAGCAGTACTTC
NA	NA	TRBV12-3/TRBV12-4	TRBJ2-5	14	CASSLAYRGETQYF	TGTGCCAGCAGTTTAGCTTACCGGGGGGAGACCCAGTACTTC
NA	NA	TRBV2	TRBJ2-3	10	CASRLGTQYF	TGTGCCAGCCGACTGGGTACGCAGTATTTT